The following is a T cell receptor beta chain sequence with its context. No antigen is known for it. These data originate in a study of cytomegalovirus exposure and HLA in healthy donors. V lost 5 bases to trimming and J lost 2 bases; unmatched junction nucleotides: 7. CDR1 MDHEN and CDR2 SYDVKM come from the germline V gene. CDR3 length equals 16 residues. Study-level points and caveats: The study listed approximately 160 cytomegalovirus-associated TCR beta chains.

PCR employed 60 Vbeta and 13 Jbeta primers. The repertoire was sequenced with immunoSEQ multiplex PCR; TCRdb's copy has only in-frame clones and lacks some. The table records about 190,000 clones, about 83% of them present only once. Sample: PBMCs. V and J are TRBV28 and TRBJ2-1; TRBD2 aligns across 9 bases. The receptor's source is a woman aged 50 to 60 in good health and CMV-seropositive. The CDR3 protein is CASSEAGGQAYNEQFF. CDR3 bases: TGTGCCAGCAGTGAAGCGGGGGGCCAGGCCTACAATGAGCAGTTCTTC.